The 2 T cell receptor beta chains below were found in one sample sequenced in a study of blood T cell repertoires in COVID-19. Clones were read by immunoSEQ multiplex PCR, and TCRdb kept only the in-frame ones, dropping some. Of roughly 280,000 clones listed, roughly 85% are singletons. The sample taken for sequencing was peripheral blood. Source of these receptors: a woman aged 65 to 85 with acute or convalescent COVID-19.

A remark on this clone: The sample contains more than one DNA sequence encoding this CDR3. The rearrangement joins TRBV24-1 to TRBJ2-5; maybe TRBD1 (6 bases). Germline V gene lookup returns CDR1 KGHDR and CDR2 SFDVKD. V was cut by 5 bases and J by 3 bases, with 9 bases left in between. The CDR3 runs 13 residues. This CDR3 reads CATSGAGEETQYF. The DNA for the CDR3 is TGTGCCACCAGTGGGGCAGGGGAAGAGACCCAGTACTTC.

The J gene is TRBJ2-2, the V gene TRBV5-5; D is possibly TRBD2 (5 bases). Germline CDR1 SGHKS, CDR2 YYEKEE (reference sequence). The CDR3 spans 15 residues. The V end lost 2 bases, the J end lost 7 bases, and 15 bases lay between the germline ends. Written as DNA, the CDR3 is TGTGCCAGCAGCTTCGGGGTTCGGTATATCGGGGAGCTGTTTTTT. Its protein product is CASSFGVRYIGELFF.